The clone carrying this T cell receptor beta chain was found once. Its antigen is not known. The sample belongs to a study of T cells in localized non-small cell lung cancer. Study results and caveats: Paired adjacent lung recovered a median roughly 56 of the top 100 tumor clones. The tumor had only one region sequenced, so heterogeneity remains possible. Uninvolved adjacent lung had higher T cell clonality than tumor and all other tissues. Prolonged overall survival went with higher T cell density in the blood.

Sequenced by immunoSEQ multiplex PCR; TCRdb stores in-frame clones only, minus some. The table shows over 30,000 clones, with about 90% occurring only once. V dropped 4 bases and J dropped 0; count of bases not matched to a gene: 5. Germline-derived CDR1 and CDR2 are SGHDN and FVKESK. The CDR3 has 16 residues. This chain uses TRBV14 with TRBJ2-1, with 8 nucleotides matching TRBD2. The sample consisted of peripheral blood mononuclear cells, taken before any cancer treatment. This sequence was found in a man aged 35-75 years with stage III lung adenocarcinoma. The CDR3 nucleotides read TGTGCCAGCAGCCCGTACGGGGGGGCCTCCTACAATGAGCAGTTCTTC. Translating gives CASSPYGGASYNEQFF. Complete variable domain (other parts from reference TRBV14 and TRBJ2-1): EAGVTQFPSHSVIEKGQTVTLRCDPISGHDNLYWYRRVMGKEIKFLLHFVKESKQDESGMPNNRFLAERTGGTYSTLKVQPAELEDSGVYFCASSPYGGASYNEQFFGPGTRLTVL.